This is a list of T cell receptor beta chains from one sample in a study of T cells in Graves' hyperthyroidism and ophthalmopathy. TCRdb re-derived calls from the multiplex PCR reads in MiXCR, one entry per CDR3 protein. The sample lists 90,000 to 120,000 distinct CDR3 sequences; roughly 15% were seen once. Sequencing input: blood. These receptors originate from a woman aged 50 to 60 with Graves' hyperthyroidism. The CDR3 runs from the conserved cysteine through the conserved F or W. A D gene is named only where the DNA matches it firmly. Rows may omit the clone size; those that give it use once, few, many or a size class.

cdr3_nt: TGTGCCAGCAGCCTCTGGGGGTCAGGAAACACCATATATTTT; cdr3_aa: CASSLWGSGNTIYF; clone_size: many; d_call: NA; v_call: TRBV11-2; j_call: TRBJ1-3
cdr3_nt: TGTGCCAGCAGCCAAGTTCTCCAGAACACTGAAGCTTTCTTT; cdr3_aa: CASSQVLQNTEAFF; clone_size: many; d_call: NA; v_call: TRBV3-1; j_call: TRBJ1-1
cdr3_nt: TGTGCCACCCACCCGACTAGTTTAGTCGGGGAGCTGTTTTTT; cdr3_aa: CATHPTSLVGELFF; clone_size: NA; d_call: NA; v_call: TRBV12-3/TRBV12-4; j_call: TRBJ2-2
cdr3_nt: TGTGCCAGCAGTTTGGCCGGGACACTCAATTCACCCCTCCACTTT; cdr3_aa: CASSLAGTLNSPLHF; clone_size: NA; d_call: NA; v_call: TRBV12-3/TRBV12-4; j_call: TRBJ1-6
cdr3_nt: TGTGCCAGCAGCCAAGGCCAGGCAGGGGGAGCCGGGGAGCTGTTTTTT; cdr3_aa: CASSQGQAGGAGELFF; clone_size: many; d_call: TRBD1; v_call: TRBV3-1; j_call: TRBJ2-2
cdr3_nt: TGTGCCAGCAGCCTCTATAATTCACCCCTCCACTTT; cdr3_aa: CASSLYNSPLHF; clone_size: many; d_call: NA; v_call: TRBV7-9; j_call: TRBJ1-6
cdr3_nt: TGTGCCAGCAGTCTCTCAGGGGAGACCCAGTACTTC; cdr3_aa: CASSLSGETQYF; clone_size: many; d_call: NA; v_call: TRBV28; j_call: TRBJ2-5
cdr3_nt: TGTGCCAGCAGCCCCGACAGGTTGAACACTGAAGCTTTCTTT; cdr3_aa: CASSPDRLNTEAFF; clone_size: few; d_call: NA; v_call: TRBV11-2; j_call: TRBJ1-1
cdr3_nt: TGTGCCAGCTCACCATTTGCGGGGGGTGTTGCCTACGAGCAGTACTTC; cdr3_aa: CASSPFAGGVAYEQYF; clone_size: many; d_call: TRBD2; v_call: TRBV18; j_call: TRBJ2-7
cdr3_nt: TGCAGCGTTCGGGAGGGCTACACCGGGGAGCTGTTTTTT; cdr3_aa: CSVREGYTGELFF; clone_size: many; d_call: TRBD2; v_call: TRBV29-1; j_call: TRBJ2-2
cdr3_nt: TGCGCCAGCAGCCAAGATGGGACAGGGGGCACTCAGCCCCAGCATTTT; cdr3_aa: CASSQDGTGGTQPQHF; clone_size: many; d_call: TRBD1; v_call: TRBV4-1; j_call: TRBJ1-5
cdr3_nt: TGTGCCACCAGTGATTTCAACGGGGGGGAGATTAGACATTATGAGCAGTTCTTC; cdr3_aa: CATSDFNGGEIRHYEQFF; clone_size: few; d_call: TRBD2; v_call: TRBV24-1; j_call: TRBJ2-1
cdr3_nt: TGTGCCAGCAGGTTCATGGAGACCCAGTACTTC; cdr3_aa: CASRFMETQYF; clone_size: many; d_call: NA; v_call: TRBV2; j_call: TRBJ2-5
cdr3_nt: TGTGCCAGCAGGGGGACAGTTAACAATGAGCAGTTCTTC; cdr3_aa: CASRGTVNNEQFF; clone_size: many; d_call: TRBD1; v_call: TRBV2; j_call: TRBJ2-1
cdr3_nt: TGCAGTGCTAGGGTAAACACAGGGGCTGAGCAGTACTTC; cdr3_aa: CSARVNTGAEQYF; clone_size: few; d_call: TRBD1; v_call: TRBV20-1; j_call: TRBJ2-7
cdr3_nt: TGCGCCAGCAGCCAAGCAGACCTAGTAACTTACAATAAGCAGTTCTTC; cdr3_aa: CASSQADLVTYNKQFF; clone_size: few; d_call: NA; v_call: TRBV4-1; j_call: TRBJ2-1
cdr3_nt: TGTGCCAGCAGCCAAGAGAGCGGGTTTGGTACCGGGGAGCTGTTTTTT; cdr3_aa: CASSQESGFGTGELFF; clone_size: many; d_call: NA; v_call: TRBV3-1; j_call: TRBJ2-2
cdr3_nt: TGCAGTGCGTTTGGTCCGTACGGTGAGCAGTTCTTC; cdr3_aa: CSAFGPYGEQFF; clone_size: many; d_call: NA; v_call: TRBV20-1; j_call: TRBJ2-1
cdr3_nt: TGCGCCAGCAGCCTGGGGATATGGGGTTTCACCGGGGAGCTGTTTTTT; cdr3_aa: CASSLGIWGFTGELFF; clone_size: many; d_call: NA; v_call: TRBV5-1; j_call: TRBJ2-2
cdr3_nt: TGTGCCAGCAGTTGGGCCAGGGGGTGGGAGCAGTACTTC; cdr3_aa: CASSWARGWEQYF; clone_size: NA; d_call: TRBD1; v_call: TRBV18; j_call: TRBJ2-7
cdr3_nt: TGTGCCAGTAGAATAAGGGACAGCCACCAAGAGACCCAGTACTTC; cdr3_aa: CASRIRDSHQETQYF; clone_size: few; d_call: TRBD1; v_call: TRBV19; j_call: TRBJ2-5
cdr3_nt: TGCAGTGCTAGTTTTCCGTGGTCACCCCTCCACTTT; cdr3_aa: CSASFPWSPLHF; clone_size: many; d_call: NA; v_call: TRBV20-1; j_call: TRBJ1-6
cdr3_nt: TGCAGTGCTTCAACCCGGGACAGGGGGAGAGATACGCAGTATTTT; cdr3_aa: CSASTRDRGRDTQYF; clone_size: many; d_call: TRBD1; v_call: TRBV20-1; j_call: TRBJ2-3
cdr3_nt: TGTGCCATCAGTGGGGCAATGACAGGGGATGGCTCCTACGAGCAGTACTTC; cdr3_aa: CAISGAMTGDGSYEQYF; clone_size: NA; d_call: TRBD1; v_call: TRBV10-3; j_call: TRBJ2-7
cdr3_nt: TGTGCCACCAGCAGAGCCCCCGACAGGGGGGGAGCTAACTATGGCTACACCTTC; cdr3_aa: CATSRAPDRGGANYGYTF; clone_size: many; d_call: TRBD1; v_call: TRBV15; j_call: TRBJ1-2
cdr3_nt: TGTGCCAGCAGTTACTCTGTTGCGAGGGATACGCAGTATTTT; cdr3_aa: CASSYSVARDTQYF; clone_size: many; d_call: NA; v_call: TRBV6-6; j_call: TRBJ2-3
cdr3_nt: TGCAGTGCTGACCCCGCCCTTGGGTTTCAACAGACCCAGTACTTC; cdr3_aa: CSADPALGFQQTQYF; clone_size: many; d_call: NA; v_call: TRBV20-1; j_call: TRBJ2-5
cdr3_nt: TGTGCCAGCAGCAGGGAGGTGGGACCCTACAATGAGCAGTTCTTC; cdr3_aa: CASSREVGPYNEQFF; clone_size: many; d_call: NA; v_call: TRBV12-3/TRBV12-4; j_call: TRBJ2-1
cdr3_nt: TGTGCCTGGGGACGGACACCCCTTGGCGGGGAGCTGTTTTTT; cdr3_aa: CAWGRTPLGGELFF; clone_size: once; d_call: NA; v_call: TRBV30; j_call: TRBJ2-2
cdr3_nt: TGTGCCAGCAGTCCCAGCGGGAGGGCTTATAGTAAGTTCTTC; cdr3_aa: CASSPSGRAYSKFF; clone_size: many; d_call: TRBD2; v_call: TRBV28; j_call: TRBJ2-1
cdr3_nt: TGCAGTGCTAGGCCTAGACAGGGACAGGGAGCCAAAAACATTCAGTACTTC; cdr3_aa: CSARPRQGQGAKNIQYF; clone_size: few; d_call: TRBD1; v_call: TRBV20-1; j_call: TRBJ2-4
cdr3_nt: TGTGCCAGCAGTTTAAGAGGAGATACCGGGGAGCTGTTTTTT; cdr3_aa: CASSLRGDTGELFF; clone_size: many; d_call: NA; v_call: TRBV12-3/TRBV12-4; j_call: TRBJ2-2
cdr3_nt: TGTGCCAGCAGCTTCCGGACCCCGCTCCCCTACGAGCAGTACTTC; cdr3_aa: CASSFRTPLPYEQYF; clone_size: many; d_call: NA; v_call: TRBV7-9; j_call: TRBJ2-7
cdr3_nt: TGCGCCAGCAGCTTGTCGGGTCGGGGGACTGAAGCTTTCTTT; cdr3_aa: CASSLSGRGTEAFF; clone_size: many; d_call: NA; v_call: TRBV5-1; j_call: TRBJ1-1
cdr3_nt: TGTGCCAGCAGGTCCGGGACTAGCCTCCTTGAGCAGTTCTTC; cdr3_aa: CASRSGTSLLEQFF; clone_size: many; d_call: TRBD2; v_call: TRBV28; j_call: TRBJ2-1
cdr3_nt: TGTGCCAGCAGATACGGGAGCGGGTACGAGCAGTACTTC; cdr3_aa: CASRYGSGYEQYF; clone_size: few; d_call: NA; v_call: TRBV7-9; j_call: TRBJ2-7
cdr3_nt: TGTGCCAGCAGTTCATGGGGCGATTGGTTCTTC; cdr3_aa: CASSSWGDWFF; clone_size: many; d_call: NA; v_call: TRBV27; j_call: TRBJ2-1
cdr3_nt: TGTGCCAGCAGGCCACTAGCGGGAGGGCGTTTGAGTGAGCAGTTCTTC; cdr3_aa: CASRPLAGGRLSEQFF; clone_size: many; d_call: TRBD2; v_call: TRBV7-9; j_call: TRBJ2-1
cdr3_nt: TGTGCCAGCAGCTTAGTCGGGAGCTCCTATAATTCACCCCTCCACTTT; cdr3_aa: CASSLVGSSYNSPLHF; clone_size: many; d_call: NA; v_call: TRBV11-2; j_call: TRBJ1-6
cdr3_nt: TGTGCCAGCAGTGACGGCAGGGAAGGGACTGAAGCTTTCTTT; cdr3_aa: CASSDGREGTEAFF; clone_size: NA; d_call: NA; v_call: TRBV6-4; j_call: TRBJ1-1
cdr3_nt: TGTGCCAGCAGTTTAAGCCGACAGCAACTGTTATCCTATGGCTACACCTTC; cdr3_aa: CASSLSRQQLLSYGYTF; clone_size: medium-sized; d_call: NA; v_call: TRBV28; j_call: TRBJ1-2
cdr3_nt: TGTGCCAGCAGCCAAGGACGGCTAGCGGGAGAATACAATGAGCAGTTCTTC; cdr3_aa: CASSQGRLAGEYNEQFF; clone_size: many; d_call: TRBD2; v_call: TRBV3-1; j_call: TRBJ2-1
cdr3_nt: TGCAGTGCTACTCGGTGGGGCAGCTCTAGCACAGATACGCAGTATTTT; cdr3_aa: CSATRWGSSSTDTQYF; clone_size: many; d_call: NA; v_call: TRBV20-1; j_call: TRBJ2-3
cdr3_nt: TGTGCCAGCAGCTTAGATTCCGGGGAGCTGTTTTTT; cdr3_aa: CASSLDSGELFF; clone_size: many; d_call: NA; v_call: TRBV7-9; j_call: TRBJ2-2
cdr3_nt: TGTGCCAGCAGCGTACAAGCGGGAGTTTGTGAGACCCAGTACTTC; cdr3_aa: CASSVQAGVCETQYF; clone_size: NA; d_call: TRBD2; v_call: TRBV9; j_call: TRBJ2-5
cdr3_nt: TGTGCCAGCAGCCGACAACAGTCCGGGAACGAGCAGTACTTC; cdr3_aa: CASSRQQSGNEQYF; clone_size: NA; d_call: NA; v_call: TRBV4-2; j_call: TRBJ2-7
cdr3_nt: TGTGCCAGCAGCCCCGGGGGTAGCGGCACCTACGAGCAGTACTTC; cdr3_aa: CASSPGGSGTYEQYF; clone_size: NA; d_call: NA; v_call: TRBV12-3/TRBV12-4; j_call: TRBJ2-7